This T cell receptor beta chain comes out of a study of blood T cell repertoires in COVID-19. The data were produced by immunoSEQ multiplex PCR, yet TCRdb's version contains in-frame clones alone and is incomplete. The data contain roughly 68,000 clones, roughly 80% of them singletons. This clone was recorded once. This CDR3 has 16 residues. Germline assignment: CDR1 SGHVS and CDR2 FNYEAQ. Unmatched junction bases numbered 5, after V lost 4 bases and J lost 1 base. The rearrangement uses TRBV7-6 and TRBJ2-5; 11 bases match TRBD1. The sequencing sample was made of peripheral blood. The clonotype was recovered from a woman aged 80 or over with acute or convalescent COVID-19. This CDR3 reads CASSSWTGGPQETQYF. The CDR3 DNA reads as TGTGCCAGCAGCTCTTGGACAGGGGGCCCCCAAGAGACCCAGTACTTC.